The present entry profiles one T cell receptor (beta chain) with its context. Thawed PBMCs were FACS-sorted into unstimulated CD4+CD25+CD127- regulatory T cells, CD4+CD25- non-regulatory cells, CD4 and CD8 cells. V lost 4 bases to trimming and J lost 5 bases, with 12 bases between them. The CDR3 has 13 residues. In germline, CDR1 is SEHNR, CDR2 FQNEAQ (reference sequence). The entry originates in a study of Tregs in tolerant kidney transplant recipients. The assay was immunoSEQ multiplex PCR, and TCRdb's table has in-frame clones only and misses some. The table lists more than 90,000 clones, roughly 93% of them singletons.

This chain connects TRBV7-9 to TRBJ2-7; TRBD1 or TRBD2 may be the D gene (5 bases each). The sequence was collected from a human donor in good health. Sequencing input: CD4+ T cells from blood. For the CDR3, the DNA is TGTGCCAGCAGCTCCGGGACGGTCCACGAGCAGTACTTC. Amino acid sequence: CASSSGTVHEQYF.